These T cell receptor beta chains were read from a single sample in a study of HIV-infected patients and healthy controls. From the 5' RACE reads, TCRdb called clonotypes with MiXCR, one entry per CDR3 protein. Among under 7,500 distinct CDR3 sequences listed, 9.5% to 13% were seen once. The sequenced sample was blood, obtained before antiretroviral therapy. These receptors were taken from an adult with HIV infection. CDR3s include the opening cysteine and the closing phenylalanine or tryptophan. The D gene is left open where the match is weak. Size tells how often a clone was seen (once, few, many) or the class of an expanded clone, and some rows leave it out.

j_gene: TRBJ1-5
v_gene: TRBV5-1
abundance: many
d_gene: -
CDR3aa: CASTPLEGAHSNQPQHF
CDR3nt: TGCGCCAGCACCCCGCTGGAAGGCGCCCATAGCAATCAGCCCCAGCATTTT

j_gene: TRBJ1-1
v_gene: TRBV12-3/TRBV12-4
abundance: medium-sized
d_gene: -
CDR3aa: CASSFGHRNTEAFF
CDR3nt: TGTGCCAGCAGTTTTGGACACCGGAACACTGAAGCTTTCTTT

j_gene: TRBJ1-5
v_gene: TRBV30
abundance: few
d_gene: -
CDR3aa: CAWGRLGHSNQPQHF
CDR3nt: TGTGCCTGGGGGCGTTTGGGACATAGCAATCAGCCCCAGCATTTT

j_gene: TRBJ2-7
v_gene: TRBV24-1
abundance: -
d_gene: -
CDR3aa: CATSQGYEQYF
CDR3nt: TGTGCCACCAGTCAGGGCTACGAGCAGTACTTC

j_gene: TRBJ2-3
v_gene: TRBV3-1
abundance: many
d_gene: -
CDR3aa: CASSLLTGMDTDTQYF
CDR3nt: TGTGCCAGCAGCCTTCTGACGGGAATGGACACAGATACGCAGTATTTT

j_gene: TRBJ2-7
v_gene: TRBV29-1
abundance: many
d_gene: -
CDR3aa: CSSLGPGSEQYF
CDR3nt: TGCAGCTCCCTGGGGCCTGGGAGCGAGCAGTACTTC

j_gene: TRBJ1-1
v_gene: TRBV5-1
abundance: many
d_gene: -
CDR3aa: CASSLEGGRGALDTEAFF
CDR3nt: TGCGCCAGCAGCTTGGAAGGGGGGCGAGGGGCCTTGGATACTGAAGCTTTCTTT

j_gene: TRBJ2-1
v_gene: TRBV28
abundance: large
d_gene: TRBD2
CDR3aa: CASSSIAGLRSEQFF
CDR3nt: TGTGCCAGCAGCTCTATAGCGGGATTACGTAGTGAGCAGTTCTTC

j_gene: TRBJ1-1
v_gene: TRBV28
abundance: many
d_gene: -
CDR3aa: CASSPYRRNTEAFF
CDR3nt: TGTGCCAGCAGTCCTTACAGGAGGAACACTGAAGCTTTCTTT

j_gene: TRBJ2-1
v_gene: TRBV28
abundance: -
d_gene: -
CDR3aa: CASSLIRSSYNEQFF
CDR3nt: TGTGCCAGCAGTTTGATTCGAAGCTCCTACAATGAGCAGTTCTTC

j_gene: TRBJ1-2
v_gene: TRBV12-3/TRBV12-4
abundance: -
d_gene: -
CDR3aa: CASSLPGWTDSYTF
CDR3nt: TGTGCCAGCAGTCTCCCAGGGTGGACAGATAGCTACACCTTC

j_gene: TRBJ2-5
v_gene: TRBV27
abundance: medium-sized
d_gene: TRBD2
CDR3aa: CASSVRGGKTQYF
CDR3nt: TGTGCCAGCAGTGTCCGGGGGGGGAAGACCCAGTACTTC

j_gene: TRBJ2-2
v_gene: TRBV29-1
abundance: medium-sized
d_gene: -
CDR3aa: CSVSTASGELFF
CDR3nt: TGCAGCGTTTCTACAGCATCCGGGGAGCTGTTTTTT

j_gene: TRBJ2-3
v_gene: TRBV4-2
abundance: many
d_gene: TRBD2
CDR3aa: CASTRGGNTDTQYF
CDR3nt: TGTGCCAGCACTCGGGGGGGGAACACAGATACGCAGTATTTT

j_gene: TRBJ2-3
v_gene: TRBV7-6
abundance: medium-sized
d_gene: TRBD2
CDR3aa: CASSLLAGGGTDTQYF
CDR3nt: TGTGCCAGCAGCTTACTGGCGGGAGGGGGCACAGATACGCAGTATTTT

j_gene: TRBJ2-4
v_gene: TRBV15
abundance: medium-sized
d_gene: TRBD2
CDR3aa: CATEPTSGSLAKNIQYF
CDR3nt: TGTGCCACCGAACCGACTAGCGGAAGTCTAGCCAAAAACATTCAGTACTTC

j_gene: TRBJ1-5
v_gene: TRBV7-2
abundance: medium-sized
d_gene: TRBD1
CDR3aa: CASSLGPDRDQPQHF
CDR3nt: TGTGCCAGCAGCTTAGGGCCCGACAGGGATCAGCCCCAGCATTTT

j_gene: TRBJ2-1
v_gene: TRBV27
abundance: medium-sized
d_gene: TRBD2
CDR3aa: CASSSTSAGEQFF
CDR3nt: TGTGCCAGCAGCAGTACATCAGCGGGAGAGCAGTTCTTC

j_gene: TRBJ1-1
v_gene: TRBV5-4
abundance: many
d_gene: -
CDR3aa: CASGQRDGGGFRFF
CDR3nt: TGTGCCAGCGGACAGAGGGACGGCGGCGGATTTCGTTTCTTT

j_gene: TRBJ2-7
v_gene: TRBV7-9
abundance: medium-sized
d_gene: TRBD2
CDR3aa: CASSRGIGLAGPIYEQYF
CDR3nt: TGTGCCAGCAGCCGGGGGATAGGACTAGCGGGACCAATTTACGAGCAGTACTTC

j_gene: TRBJ1-5
v_gene: TRBV12-3/TRBV12-4
abundance: medium-sized
d_gene: -
CDR3aa: CASSLTGLYSNQPQHF
CDR3nt: TGTGCCAGCAGTTTAACGGGTCTTTATAGCAATCAGCCCCAGCATTTT

j_gene: TRBJ2-1
v_gene: TRBV20-1
abundance: -
d_gene: -
CDR3aa: CSAREVTKQVLYNEQFF
CDR3nt: TGCAGTGCTAGAGAGGTCACTAAACAAGTTCTTTACAATGAGCAGTTCTTC

j_gene: TRBJ1-5
v_gene: TRBV7-2
abundance: medium-sized
d_gene: -
CDR3aa: CASSYSNQPQHF
CDR3nt: TGTGCCAGCAGCTATAGCAATCAGCCCCAGCATTTT

j_gene: TRBJ2-3
v_gene: TRBV6-1
abundance: -
d_gene: -
CDR3aa: CASRYTDTQYF
CDR3nt: TGTGCCAGCAGATACACAGATACGCAGTATTTT

j_gene: TRBJ2-7
v_gene: TRBV5-1
abundance: many
d_gene: TRBD1
CDR3aa: CASSPGQGIGRHEQYF
CDR3nt: TGCGCCAGCAGCCCGGGACAGGGCATTGGTCGTCACGAGCAGTACTTC

j_gene: TRBJ1-2
v_gene: TRBV6-5
abundance: many
d_gene: -
CDR3aa: CASRDSTSNYGYTF
CDR3nt: TGTGCCAGCCGAGACAGTACATCTAACTATGGCTACACCTTC

j_gene: TRBJ2-7
v_gene: TRBV6-1
abundance: -
d_gene: TRBD2
CDR3aa: CASSWTSGSDSYEQYF
CDR3nt: TGTGCCAGCAGTTGGACTAGCGGGAGTGATTCCTACGAGCAGTACTTC

j_gene: TRBJ2-3
v_gene: TRBV5-1
abundance: many
d_gene: TRBD2
CDR3aa: CASSPRTSGYPDTQYF
CDR3nt: TGCGCCAGCAGCCCTCGGACTAGCGGGTATCCAGATACGCAGTATTTT

j_gene: TRBJ1-2
v_gene: TRBV27
abundance: many
d_gene: TRBD1
CDR3aa: CASSTLGTGHGYTF
CDR3nt: TGTGCCAGCAGTACCCTCGGGACAGGGCATGGCTACACCTTC

j_gene: TRBJ2-7
v_gene: TRBV29-1
abundance: -
d_gene: TRBD2
CDR3aa: CSVRVAGGTYEQYF
CDR3nt: TGCAGCGTTCGCGTAGCGGGGGGAACCTACGAGCAGTACTTC

j_gene: TRBJ2-5
v_gene: TRBV29-1
abundance: many
d_gene: -
CDR3aa: CSVAHKLLETQYF
CDR3nt: TGCAGCGTTGCCCATAAGCTGTTGGAGACCCAGTACTTC

j_gene: TRBJ1-1
v_gene: TRBV2
abundance: medium-sized
d_gene: -
CDR3aa: CASSEALQENTEAFF
CDR3nt: TGTGCCAGCAGTGAAGCGCTTCAGGAGAACACTGAAGCTTTCTTT

j_gene: TRBJ1-1
v_gene: TRBV6-4
abundance: many
d_gene: TRBD1
CDR3aa: CASSRQGKNTEAFF
CDR3nt: TGTGCCAGCAGTAGACAGGGAAAGAACACTGAAGCTTTCTTT

j_gene: TRBJ2-3
v_gene: TRBV11-2
abundance: many
d_gene: -
CDR3aa: CASSLAGSRTDTQYF
CDR3nt: TGTGCCAGCAGCTTAGCCGGGAGCCGTACAGATACGCAGTATTTT

j_gene: TRBJ2-7
v_gene: TRBV3-1
abundance: medium-sized
d_gene: TRBD2
CDR3aa: CASSQGGRAYEQYF
CDR3nt: TGTGCCAGCAGCCAAGGCGGGAGGGCCTACGAGCAGTACTTC

j_gene: TRBJ2-7
v_gene: TRBV20-1
abundance: many
d_gene: TRBD2
CDR3aa: CSAWSGSINEQYF
CDR3nt: TGCAGTGCTTGGAGCGGGAGTATCAACGAGCAGTACTTC

j_gene: TRBJ2-4
v_gene: TRBV2
abundance: -
d_gene: TRBD1
CDR3aa: CASSEALPSPGQGGWLAKNIQYF
CDR3nt: TGTGCCAGCAGTGAAGCGCTTCCCTCTCCCGGACAGGGAGGTTGGCTGGCCAAAAACATTCAGTACTTC

j_gene: TRBJ2-3
v_gene: TRBV4-2
abundance: medium-sized
d_gene: TRBD1
CDR3aa: CASSQDHRTGTGTDTQYF
CDR3nt: TGTGCCAGCAGCCAAGATCACCGGACAGGGACGGGCACAGATACGCAGTATTTT

j_gene: TRBJ1-4
v_gene: TRBV25-1
abundance: medium-sized
d_gene: -
CDR3aa: CASSESRGKLFF
CDR3nt: TGTGCCAGCAGTGAATCTCGGGGAAAACTGTTTTTT

j_gene: TRBJ2-4
v_gene: TRBV2
abundance: many
d_gene: TRBD1
CDR3aa: CASKTGGGAKNIQYF
CDR3nt: TGTGCCAGCAAGACAGGGGGGGGAGCCAAAAACATTCAGTACTTC

j_gene: TRBJ1-5
v_gene: TRBV30
abundance: many
d_gene: -
CDR3aa: CAWSTRGWNQPQHF
CDR3nt: TGTGCCTGGAGTACCAGGGGATGGAATCAGCCCCAGCATTTT

j_gene: TRBJ2-3
v_gene: TRBV2
abundance: -
d_gene: -
CDR3aa: CASSDSGGLLEGVPQYF
CDR3nt: TGTGCCAGCAGTGACTCAGGGGGGCTTCTGGAAGGGGTCCCGCAGTATTTT

j_gene: TRBJ2-5
v_gene: TRBV10-3
abundance: medium-sized
d_gene: -
CDR3aa: CAIGTPGGTQYF
CDR3nt: TGTGCTATCGGGACACCCGGCGGGACCCAGTACTTC

j_gene: TRBJ1-1
v_gene: TRBV30
abundance: -
d_gene: -
CDR3aa: CAWGLSLNTEAFF
CDR3nt: TGTGCCTGGGGACTGTCTCTGAACACTGAAGCTTTCTTT

j_gene: TRBJ1-4
v_gene: TRBV28
abundance: many
d_gene: TRBD1
CDR3aa: CASSTPRDRGEKLFF
CDR3nt: TGTGCCAGCAGCACGCCCCGGGACAGGGGTGAAAAACTGTTTTTT

j_gene: TRBJ2-3
v_gene: TRBV7-9
abundance: medium-sized
d_gene: -
CDR3aa: CASSLDRDTQYF
CDR3nt: TGTGCCAGCAGCTTGGACAGAGATACGCAGTATTTT

j_gene: TRBJ1-4
v_gene: TRBV6-5
abundance: many
d_gene: TRBD1
CDR3aa: CASSGQVSEKLFF
CDR3nt: TGTGCCAGCAGCGGACAGGTCAGCGAAAAACTGTTTTTT

j_gene: TRBJ2-3
v_gene: TRBV10-3
abundance: -
d_gene: TRBD2
CDR3aa: CAISESSWREVDRTDTQYF
CDR3nt: TGTGCCATCAGTGAGTCGTCTTGGCGGGAGGTAGATCGAACAGATACGCAGTATTTT

j_gene: TRBJ1-1
v_gene: TRBV2
abundance: medium-sized
d_gene: TRBD1
CDR3aa: CASSRRGGSTMNTEAFF
CDR3nt: TGTGCCAGCAGTCGTAGAGGGGGCTCGACCATGAACACTGAAGCTTTCTTT

j_gene: TRBJ1-4
v_gene: TRBV28
abundance: medium-sized
d_gene: -
CDR3aa: CASSPQGTNEKLFF
CDR3nt: TGTGCCAGCAGTCCCCAGGGAACTAATGAAAAACTGTTTTTT

j_gene: TRBJ2-6
v_gene: TRBV20-1
abundance: medium-sized
d_gene: TRBD1
CDR3aa: CSGGTELSGANVLTF
CDR3nt: TGCAGTGGGGGGACAGAACTTTCTGGGGCCAACGTCCTGACTTTC

j_gene: TRBJ1-1
v_gene: TRBV7-8
abundance: many
d_gene: TRBD1
CDR3aa: CASSLGVYRQGLMNTEAFF
CDR3nt: TGTGCCAGCAGCTTAGGAGTTTACCGACAGGGATTAATGAACACTGAAGCTTTCTTT

j_gene: TRBJ1-1
v_gene: TRBV7-9
abundance: -
d_gene: -
CDR3aa: CASSLGQVLNTEAFF
CDR3nt: TGTGCCAGCAGCTTAGGTCAGGTTTTGAACACTGAAGCTTTCTTT

j_gene: TRBJ2-3
v_gene: TRBV15
abundance: once
d_gene: -
CDR3aa: CATSRGGVSGTDTQYF
CDR3nt: TGTGCCACCAGCAGAGGGGGAGTGTCTGGCACAGATACGCAGTATTTT

j_gene: TRBJ2-3
v_gene: TRBV19
abundance: many
d_gene: -
CDR3aa: CASSMGDLGGGDTQYF
CDR3nt: TGTGCCAGTAGTATGGGGGACCTAGGAGGCGGAGATACGCAGTATTTT